A selection of T cell receptor beta chains follows, all from one sample in a study of T cells and Merkel cell carcinoma outcomes. Libraries were prepared by immunoSEQ multiplex PCR; TCRdb keeps only in-frame clonotypes and omits some of them. The sample shows roughly 4,800 clones, 80% to 90% of them seen only once. Material for sequencing was tumor tissue from Merkel cell carcinoma. The receptor set was obtained from a human donor with Merkel cell carcinoma. Both conserved end residues are part of each CDR3. D genes are given only for firm matches. Not every row has a clone size; where given, it reads once, few, many or a size class.

D,V,size,J,DNA,CDR3
.,TRBV19,.,TRBJ2-1,TGTGCCAGTAGTATAGCCACTAGCCGATTGGACAATGAGCAGTTCTTC,CASSIATSRLDNEQFF
.,TRBV4-2,.,TRBJ2-5,TGTGCCAGCAGCCAAGAAGGCGGACAAGAGACCCAGTACTTC,CASSQEGGQETQYF
.,TRBV7-9,.,TRBJ1-1,TGTGCCAACAGCTCCCCGGGAGGAGTTTTTCTGTTTGGCACTGAAGCTTTCTTT,CANSSPGGVFLFGTEAFF
TRBD1,TRBV6-1,.,TRBJ2-7,TGTGCCAGCAGTGACGAGGGGGACAGAATCTACGAGCAGTACTTC,CASSDEGDRIYEQYF
.,TRBV5-4,.,TRBJ1-3,TGTGCCAGCAGCTTGGGTCAGAGTCTAGGAAACACCATATATTTT,CASSLGQSLGNTIYF
TRBD2,TRBV19,.,TRBJ2-3,TGTGCCAGTAGCCGACGGGGGGTGTCAGATACGCAGTATTTT,CASSRRGVSDTQYF
TRBD1,TRBV7-9,.,TRBJ1-1,TGTGCCAGCAGCGTTGGGACAGGGGGGAACACTGAAGCTTTCTTT,CASSVGTGGNTEAFF
TRBD1,TRBV19,.,TRBJ2-5,TGTGCCAGTAGTGTCCGGGACAGTCAAGAGACCCAGTACTTC,CASSVRDSQETQYF
.,TRBV6-4,.,TRBJ2-7,TGTGCCAGCAGTGGGTCGGACAGAGGGTTCTCCTACGAGCAGTACTTC,CASSGSDRGFSYEQYF
.,TRBV4-1,.,TRBJ1-1,TGCGCCAGCAGCCAAGATAGCTGGGGGCGAGGTGCTTTCTTT,CASSQDSWGRGAFF
.,TRBV27,.,TRBJ2-7,TGTGCCAGCAGTCAGGGTTGGGAGCAGCACTTC,CASSQGWEQHF
.,TRBV25-1,.,TRBJ1-5,TGTGCCAGCAGTGAAGACCGGAACTCCCCTCAGCCCCAGCATTTT,CASSEDRNSPQPQHF
.,TRBV19,few,TRBJ2-7,TGTGCCAGTAGTATTGCGTTCTCCTACGAGCAGTACTTC,CASSIAFSYEQYF
.,TRBV7-6,.,TRBJ2-5,TGTGCCAGCAGCTTTGGCAACCTGGGCGGCCGGGAGACCCAGTACTTC,CASSFGNLGGRETQYF
.,TRBV15,.,TRBJ2-1,TGTGCCACCAGCAGAGGCCCGGCGGAGAATGAGCAGTTCTTC,CATSRGPAENEQFF
TRBD2,TRBV7-9,.,TRBJ2-1,TGTGCCAGCAGCTTATTACGGCTAGCGGCTAACAATGAGCAGTTCTTC,CASSLLRLAANNEQFF
.,TRBV5-8,.,TRBJ1-2,TGTGCCAGCAGTTTGGACCAATATGGCTACACCTTC,CASSLDQYGYTF
.,TRBV6-1,once,TRBJ1-5,TGTGCCAGCAGTGAAGGTCACGGGTTCGGCAATCAGCCCCAGCATTTT,CASSEGHGFGNQPQHF
.,TRBV7-6,.,TRBJ2-2,TGTGCCAGCAGCTTAAGGCAAAACTCGGGTGGCGGGGAGCTGTTTTTT,CASSLRQNSGGGELFF
TRBD1,TRBV5-1,few,TRBJ2-3,TGCGCCAGCAGCTTTCCGGGACAGGTGGAAGATACGCAGTATTTT,CASSFPGQVEDTQYF
TRBD2,TRBV7-9,.,TRBJ2-7,TGTGCCAGCACGGGGGGGCTCTACGAGCAGTACTTC,CASTGGLYEQYF
.,TRBV19,.,TRBJ1-5,TGTGCCAGTAGTATAAGGGGGGGCTCCTCCAGCAATCAGCCCCAGCATTTT,CASSIRGGSSSNQPQHF
.,TRBV7-9,.,TRBJ1-2,TGTGCCAGCACCAGTAACAGGGTCTATGGCTACACCTTC,CASTSNRVYGYTF
TRBD1,TRBV10-3,.,TRBJ1-1,TGTGCCATCAGTGACGACAGGGGAGCTTTCTTT,CAISDDRGAFF
TRBD1,TRBV23-1,.,TRBJ2-1,TGCGCCAGCAGTAACTACCCCGGGACAGGTCTTTGGAATGAGCAGTTCTTC,CASSNYPGTGLWNEQFF
TRBD1,TRBV29-1,few,TRBJ2-2,TGCAGCTCATCCTCGACCGGGACAGGGACCACCGGGGAGCTGTTTTTT,CSSSSTGTGTTGELFF
.,TRBV7-2,.,TRBJ1-5,TGTGCCAGCAGCCTCATCGGGGGTCAGCCCCAGCATTTT,CASSLIGGQPQHF
TRBD1,TRBV5-1,few,TRBJ1-2,TGCGCCAGCAGCAGGGACAGGGGGCAATATGGCTACACCTTC,CASSRDRGQYGYTF
.,TRBV18,.,TRBJ1-6,TGTGCCAGCTCACGCACCCCTACAGGGACCAACCTCCACTTT,CASSRTPTGTNLHF
.,TRBV6-5,.,TRBJ1-1,TGTGCCAGTCAGCTAGTTTCGGGAGAAGCTTTCTTT,CASQLVSGEAFF
.,TRBV25-1,.,TRBJ1-6,TGTGCCAGCAGTGAAGGCGATCCCCTCCACTTT,CASSEGDPLHF
.,TRBV4-3,.,TRBJ1-4,TGCGCCAGCAGCCAATACGCCACAACTAATGAAAAACTGTTTTTT,CASSQYATTNEKLFF
.,TRBV4-2,.,TRBJ1-5,TGTGCCAGCAGCCAGGGGGCAGGGAGTATCGACAATCAGCCCCAGCATTTT,CASSQGAGSIDNQPQHF
TRBD1,TRBV11-1,.,TRBJ2-3,TGTGCCAGCAGCGCTGGGACAGGGGGCTTAGATACGCAGTATTTT,CASSAGTGGLDTQYF
.,TRBV7-8,.,TRBJ2-3,TGTGCCAGCAGCTCACTAGCCCCAGATACAGATACGCAGTATTTT,CASSSLAPDTDTQYF
.,TRBV7-9,.,TRBJ1-1,TGTGCCAGCAGGAACGGGGCTGAAGCTTTCTTT,CASRNGAEAFF
.,TRBV30,.,TRBJ2-1,TGTGCCTGGAGTGAAGGCGCAGCGGATTACAATGAGCAGTTCTTC,CAWSEGAADYNEQFF
.,TRBV29-1,.,TRBJ1-2,TGCAGTGTTTTACAGGACAGAGGCTACACCTTC,CSVLQDRGYTF
.,TRBV9,.,TRBJ2-1,TGTGCCAGCAGCGTAGCTACGTACAATGAGCAGTTCTTC,CASSVATYNEQFF
.,TRBV7-2,.,TRBJ1-3,TGTGCCAGCAGCCGAGGGACAGGAAACACCATATATTTT,CASSRGTGNTIYF
.,TRBV11-2,.,TRBJ1-2,TGTGCCAGCAGCCACAGAGGCTATGGCTACACCTTC,CASSHRGYGYTF
.,TRBV18,.,TRBJ1-1,TGTGCCAGCTCACCAGGGGGGTTGGAAGCTTTCTTT,CASSPGGLEAFF
.,TRBV7-2,.,TRBJ1-1,TGTGCCAGCAGCCAAAGGGGGGGGCGGTTCACTGAAGCTTTCTTT,CASSQRGGRFTEAFF
.,TRBV18,.,TRBJ1-1,TGTGCCAGCTCACAACCAGGGGCGGGGGGGACTGAAGCTTTCTTT,CASSQPGAGGTEAFF
TRBD1,TRBV29-1,.,TRBJ2-3,TGCAGCGTGACAGGGGGCGCAGATCAGCCCCAGTATTTT,CSVTGGADQPQYF